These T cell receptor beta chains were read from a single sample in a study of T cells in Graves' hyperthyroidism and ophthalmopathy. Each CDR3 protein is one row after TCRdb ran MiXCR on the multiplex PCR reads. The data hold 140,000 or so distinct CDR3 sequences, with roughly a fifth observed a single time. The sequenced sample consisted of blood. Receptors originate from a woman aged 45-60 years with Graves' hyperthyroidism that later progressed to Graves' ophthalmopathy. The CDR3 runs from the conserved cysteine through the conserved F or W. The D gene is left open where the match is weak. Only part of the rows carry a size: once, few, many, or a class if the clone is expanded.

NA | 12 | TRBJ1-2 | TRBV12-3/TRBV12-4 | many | TGTGCCAGCAGTCAGGTTAACTATGGCTACACCTTC | CASSQVNYGYTF
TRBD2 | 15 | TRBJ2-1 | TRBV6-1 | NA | TGTGCCAGCAGAAGGGGACTAGCGGGAAGCAATGAGCAGTTCTTC | CASRRGLAGSNEQFF
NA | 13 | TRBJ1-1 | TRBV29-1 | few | TGCAGCGTCCACGAAAGGGGGGTAACTGAAGCTTTCTTT | CSVHERGVTEAFF
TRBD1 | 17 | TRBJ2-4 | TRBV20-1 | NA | TGCAGTGCTAGACCAAGGGGACAGGGGTCTCTCAAAAACATTCAGTACTTC | CSARPRGQGSLKNIQYF
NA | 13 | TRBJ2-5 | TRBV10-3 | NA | TGTGCCATCAGTGGCCGGGAACAAGAGACCCAGTACTTC | CAISGREQETQYF
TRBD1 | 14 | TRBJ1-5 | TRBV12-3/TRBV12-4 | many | TGTGCCAGCAGTTCGCAGGGGGTCAATCAGCCCCAGCATTTT | CASSSQGVNQPQHF
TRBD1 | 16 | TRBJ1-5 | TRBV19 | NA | TGTGCCAGTACCATCCGCGGACAGGGGCGTAATCAGCCCCAGCATTTT | CASTIRGQGRNQPQHF
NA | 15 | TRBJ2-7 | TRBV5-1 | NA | TGTGCCAGCAGCGCGACCCGGGACGGAGCCTACGAGCAGTACTTC | CASSATRDGAYEQYF
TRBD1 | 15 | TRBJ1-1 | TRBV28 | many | TGTGCCAGCAGCCCTCGGCAGGGGGGGAACACTGAAGCTTTCTTT | CASSPRQGGNTEAFF
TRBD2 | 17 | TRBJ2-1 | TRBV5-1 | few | TGCGCCAGCAGCTTGGCGCCGACTAGCTTTCAACGCAATGAGCAGTTCTTC | CASSLAPTSFQRNEQFF
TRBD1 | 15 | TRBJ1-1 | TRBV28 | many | TGTGCCAGCAGTGCATCTACGGGACAGGGCTGGGAAGCTTTCTTT | CASSASTGQGWEAFF
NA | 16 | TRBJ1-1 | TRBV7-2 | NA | TGTGCCAGCAGCCCTAGAGAAGGCCGGGAGACGGTTGAAGCTTTCTTT | CASSPREGRETVEAFF
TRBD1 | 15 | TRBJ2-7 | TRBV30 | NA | TGTGCCTGGAGTGTAACCGGGACAGGGGTATACGAGCAGTACTTC | CAWSVTGTGVYEQYF
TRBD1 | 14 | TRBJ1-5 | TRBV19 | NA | TGTGCCAGTTCCGACAGGGGATCATATCAGCCCCAGCATTTT | CASSDRGSYQPQHF
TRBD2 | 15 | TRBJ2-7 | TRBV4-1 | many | TGCGCCAGCAGCCAAGACGGGAGGGCCACGTACGAGCAGTACTTC | CASSQDGRATYEQYF
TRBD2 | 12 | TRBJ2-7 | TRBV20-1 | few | TGCTCGGGCGGGGGGGAGCCCTACGAGCAGTACTTC | CSGGGEPYEQYF
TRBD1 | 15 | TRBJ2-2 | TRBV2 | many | TGTGCCAGCAGACTATTACCGACAGGGACCGGGGAGCTGTTTTTT | CASRLLPTGTGELFF
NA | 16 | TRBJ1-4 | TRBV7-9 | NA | TGTGCCAGCAGCTTAGGGGCAGTCGGGAATAATGAAAAACTGTTTTTT | CASSLGAVGNNEKLFF
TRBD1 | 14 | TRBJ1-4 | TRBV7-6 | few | TGTGCCAGCAGCTTGACAGGGCGAGGTGAAAAACTGTTTTTT | CASSLTGRGEKLFF
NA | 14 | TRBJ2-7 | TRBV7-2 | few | TGTGCCAGCAGCCCCTGGAGCGGGTCATACGAGCAGTACTTC | CASSPWSGSYEQYF
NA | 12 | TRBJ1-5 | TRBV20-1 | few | TGCAGTGCCTGGGACAGCAATCAGCCCCAGCATTTT | CSAWDSNQPQHF
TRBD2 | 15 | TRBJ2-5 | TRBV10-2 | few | TGCGCCAGCCTCCCGGGGGGAGTGAAACAAGAGACCCAGTACTTC | CASLPGGVKQETQYF
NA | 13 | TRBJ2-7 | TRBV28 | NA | TGTGCCAGCAGTTTATCCCCCGGGTACGAGCAGTACTTC | CASSLSPGYEQYF
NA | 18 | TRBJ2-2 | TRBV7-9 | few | TGTGCCAGCAGCTTCCGGAAGGGCGGAGGGGGGAACACCGGGGAGCTGTTTTTT | CASSFRKGGGGNTGELFF
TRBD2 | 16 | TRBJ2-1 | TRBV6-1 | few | TGTGCCAGCATGTGGACTAGCGGGAGGGTGGAGAATGAGCAGTTCTTC | CASMWTSGRVENEQFF
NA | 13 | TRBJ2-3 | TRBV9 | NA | TGTGCCAGCAGCGTAGGACGCCCAGATACGCAGTATTTT | CASSVGRPDTQYF
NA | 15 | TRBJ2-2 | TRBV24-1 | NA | TGTGCCGCCGCAAATAGCGGAAAGAACACCGGGGAGCTGTTTTTT | CAAANSGKNTGELFF
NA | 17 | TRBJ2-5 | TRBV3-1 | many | TGTGCCAGCAGCCAAGGGGGCAGGTTTAGAGGCGAGGTGACCCAGTACTTC | CASSQGGRFRGEVTQYF
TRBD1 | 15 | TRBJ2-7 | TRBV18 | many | TGTGCCAGCTCACCGCAGGGGGCCTTTACCTACGAGCAGTACTTC | CASSPQGAFTYEQYF
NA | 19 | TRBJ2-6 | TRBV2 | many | TGTGCCAGCAGTTTTTCGCCCTTCCATGGGGGCTCTGGGGCCAACGTCCTGACTTTC | CASSFSPFHGGSGANVLTF
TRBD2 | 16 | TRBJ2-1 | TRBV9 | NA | TGTGCCAGCAGCTCCCGACTAGCGGGGACCCTAGATGAGCAGTTCTTC | CASSSRLAGTLDEQFF
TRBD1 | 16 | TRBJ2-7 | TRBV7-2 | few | TGTGCCAGCAGCCCAACATGGACAGGGAGCGCCTACGAGCAGTACTTC | CASSPTWTGSAYEQYF
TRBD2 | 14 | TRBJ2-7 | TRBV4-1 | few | TGCGCCAGCAGCCTAGGGACTAGCTTCGACGAGCAGTACTTC | CASSLGTSFDEQYF
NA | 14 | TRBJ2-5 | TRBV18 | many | TGTGCCAGCTCACCATCCACTAGGAAAGAGACCCAGTACTTC | CASSPSTRKETQYF
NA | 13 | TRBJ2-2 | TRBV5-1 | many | TGCGCCAGCAGCTTGTCGGTTTCCGGGGAGCTGTTTTTT | CASSLSVSGELFF
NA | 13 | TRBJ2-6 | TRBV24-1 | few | TGTGCCACCCTGCCTCCTGGGGCCAACGTCCTGACTTTC | CATLPPGANVLTF
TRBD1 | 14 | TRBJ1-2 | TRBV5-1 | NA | TGCGCCAGCAGCCAAAAGACAGGGGACTATGGCTACACCTTC | CASSQKTGDYGYTF